A single sample is the source of the 31 T cell receptor beta chains below, sequenced in a study of blood T cell repertoires in COVID-19. Repertoires were generated with immunoSEQ multiplex PCR, while TCRdb's copy carries only in-frame clones and drops some. The sample yields 300,000 to 400,000 clones, almost 90% seen once. The sequenced sample was peripheral blood. Source of these receptors: a woman between 65 and 79 years old with COVID-19, enrolled during active disease.

This sequence joins TRBV2 and TRBJ1-1, with unresolved D. The CDR3 totals 13 residues. Germline values: CDR1 SNHLY, CDR2 FYNNEI. The V and J ends lost 4 bases and 9 bases respectively, with 15 bases between them. DNA for the CDR3: TGTGCCAGCAGTGTTTTCTCGGGGTACCAAGCTTTCTTT. The encoded protein is CASSVFSGYQAFF.

The chain is built from TRBV21-1 and TRBJ1-6; the D call TRBD1 from the table was never checked on the DNA. TRBV21-1 is a recognized pseudogene. This CDR3 is built from 18 residues. The CDR3 nucleotides read TGTGCCAGCAGCAAAGATCGGACAGGGCCTCGTATAAACTCACCCCTCCACTTT. Translation gives CASSKDRTGPRINSPLHF.

This clone appeared a single time. This chain links TRBV19 with TRBJ1-1; possible D gene TRBD1, 5 bases. Germline CDR1 LNHDA, CDR2 SQIVND (reference sequence). The V end lost 3 bases, the J end lost 2 bases, and 10 bases lay between the germline ends. The CDR3 is 14 amino acids. CDR3 DNA: TGTGCCAGTAGTATGGGGGGGACTAACACTGAAGCTTTCTTT. Its translation: CASSMGGTNTEAFF.

The chain is built from TRBV29-1 and TRBJ2-1; D is perhaps TRBD2 (5 bases). V lost 4 bases, J lost 9 bases, and 10 bases lay in between. Germline CDR1 is SQVTM and CDR2 is ANQGSEA. The CDR3 contains 11 residues. As DNA, the CDR3 is TGCAGCGTTGTACGGGCGGGTGAGCAGTTCTTC. Translated, it gives CSVVRAGEQFF.

The CDR3 loop reads CASSKGGRQAHEQYF. The CDR3 region has the DNA TGTGCCAGCAGCAAAGGGGGGAGACAGGCCCACGAGCAGTACTTC. The chain joins TRBV21-1 to TRBJ2-7; no check of the table's D call, TRBD1, against the DNA was made. TRBV21-1 counts as a pseudogene. CDR3 length: 15 amino acids.

This chain links TRBV19 with TRBJ2-1; 11 bases line up with TRBD2. Germline values: CDR1 LNHDA, CDR2 SQIVND (reference sequence). Losses at the gene ends were 2 bases for V and 7 bases for J; bases not matched to a gene: 4. The CDR3 is 15 residues long. CDR3 region: CASSITSGGGNEQFF. CDR3 bases: TGTGCCAGTAGTATAACTAGCGGGGGTGGAAATGAGCAGTTCTTC.

V usage is TRBV6-6 and J usage is TRBJ1-2; no clear D. Trimming removed 8 bases at V and 0 bases at J, with 7 bases between. Germline CDR1 MNHNY, CDR2 SVGAGI (reference sequence). The CDR3 length is 12 residues. This CDR3 reads CASWGANYGYTF. The CDR3 region has the DNA TGTGCCAGCTGGGGAGCTAACTATGGCTACACCTTC.

The V call is TRBV4-1, the J call TRBJ2-3, with 9 bases aligning to TRBD2. Germline CDR1 is MGHRA and CDR2 is YSYEKL. The trim removed 2 bases at V and 2 bases at J, leaving 5 bases unmatched. The CDR3 has 16 residues. CDR3 protein: CASSQSGGPDTDTQYF. CDR3 in DNA: TGCGCCAGCAGCCAAAGCGGGGGGCCGGACACAGATACGCAGTATTTT.

The J gene is TRBJ1-1, the V gene TRBV19; tentative D call: TRBD1 (6 bases). CDR3 length: 15 amino acids. V was cut by 7 bases and J by 0 bases, with 15 bases left in between. The germline gives CDR1 LNHDA, CDR2 SQIVND (reference sequence). The chain's CDR3 is CASIPQGTLNTEAFF. In DNA form, the CDR3 reads TGTGCCAGTATCCCACAGGGAACCTTGAACACTGAAGCTTTCTTT.

CDR3 DNA: TGTGCCAGCTCACCATCGGAAAAAACAGGGAGACAGTACTTC. As protein: CASSPSEKTGRQYF. The genes are TRBV18 and TRBJ2-4; a possible D gene is TRBD1 (6 bases). The germline V gene has CDR1 KGHSH and CDR2 LQKENI. This CDR3 has 14 residues. The V gene lost 2 bases and the J gene lost 13 bases, with 18 bases spanning the gap.

The chain combines TRBV28 with TRBJ2-7; D remains ambiguous. The germline V gene encodes CDR1 MDHEN and CDR2 SYDVKM. The CDR3 contains 12 residues. V was clipped by 3 bases and J by 6 bases, with 9 bases between them. This CDR3 is CASSFPVGEQYF. The CDR3 DNA follows: TGTGCCAGCAGTTTCCCGGTCGGCGAGCAGTACTTC.

The chain's CDR3 is CASSTQGPGNTIYF. The DNA for the CDR3 is TGTGCCAGCAGTACCCAGGGTCCTGGAAACACCATATATTTT. This rearrangement joins TRBV6-6 to TRBJ1-3; a weak D match, TRBD1 (5 bases). Trimming pared 5 bases from V and 2 bases from J, leaving 10 bases between. The CDR3 runs 14 residues. Germline CDR1 MNHNY, CDR2 SVGAGI (reference sequence).

This chain uses TRBV5-1 with TRBJ1-4; 7 bases match TRBD1. V lost 0 bases and J lost 5; bases outside the gene matches: 4. The CDR3 totals 15 residues. Germline V gives CDR1 SGHRS, CDR2 YFSETQ. In DNA, the CDR3 is TGCGCCAGCAGCTTGGACGGGACAGCCAATGAAAAACTGTTTTTT. It yields the protein CASSLDGTANEKLFF. Filled out from reference TRBV5-1 and TRBJ1-4, the complete variable domain reads KAGVTQTPRYLIKTRGQQVTLSCSPISGHRSVSWYQQTPGQGLQFLFEYFSETQRNKGNFPGRFSGRQFSNSRSEMNVSTLELGDSALYLCASSLDGTANEKLFFGSGTQLSVL.

The gene calls are TRBV19 and TRBJ1-1; TRBD1 matches 9 bases. Germline V gene data show CDR1 as LNHDA and CDR2 as SQIVND (reference sequence). The CDR3 is 14 residues long. J lost 3 bases, V lost 5 bases, and 4 bases had no gene match. CDR3 residues: CASSQQGADTEAFF. The CDR3, as DNA: TGTGCCAGTAGTCAACAGGGGGCAGACACTGAAGCTTTCTTT.

This chain links TRBV11-3 with TRBJ2-7; perhaps TRBD2 as D (5 bases). V lost 1 base, J lost 4 bases, and 11 bases lay in between. The CDR3 extends over 14 amino acids. Germline CDR1 is SGHNT and CDR2 is YENEEA. The CDR3 nucleotides are TGTGCCAGCAGCTTAGCGGGGAAGGGTTACGAGCAGTACTTC. Its translation is CASSLAGKGYEQYF.

This clone was observed once. The CDR3 is CASSYGYSLNSPLHF. DNA of the CDR3: TGTGCCAGCAGTTACGGGTACAGCTTGAATTCACCCCTCCACTTT. The chain couples TRBV6-5 to TRBJ1-6; D unresolved. V gave up 2 bases and J gave up 7 bases, with 12 bases separating them. Germline CDR1 is MNHEY and CDR2 is SVGAGI. The CDR3 loop spans 15 amino acids.

This clone was detected only once. The chain has TRBV24-1 and TRBJ2-3, with 8 bases identical to TRBD2. The CDR3 extends over 20 amino acids. Germline V gene sequence: CDR1 KGHDR, CDR2 SFDVKD. The J segment lost 0 bases and the V segment lost 4 bases, leaving 17 bases of the junction unmatched. In DNA form, the CDR3 reads TGTGCCACCAGTGACCGCGCCGGGGGTAGCGGGGAGATTAGCACAGATACGCAGTATTTT. Protein product: CATSDRAGGSGEISTDTQYF.

The rearrangement uses TRBV5-1 and TRBJ2-3; maybe TRBD2 (5 bases). V gave up 0 bases and J gave up 5 bases, with 13 bases separating them. CDR3 size: 15 residues. Germline loops: CDR1 SGHRS, CDR2 YFSETQ. CDR3 sequence: CASSLVPDSIDTQYF. CDR3 DNA: TGCGCCAGCAGCTTGGTGCCGGACTCCATAGATACGCAGTATTTT.

The V and J genes are TRBV27 and TRBJ1-4, with D unclear. Between the trimmed V and J ends, which lost 7 bases and 14 bases, there was a span of 11 bases. Germline V gives CDR1 MNHEY, CDR2 SMNVEV (reference sequence). The CDR3 covers 10 residues. CDR3 loop: CASIRDRLFF. In nucleotides, the CDR3 is TGTGCCAGCATACGTGATCGGCTGTTTTTT.

This chain uses TRBV7-2 with TRBJ1-1; 7 bases are shared with TRBD1. Germline CDR1 is SGHTA and CDR2 is FQGNSA. The CDR3 contains 15 residues. Trimming at V came to 5 bases and at J to 1 base, leaving 7 bases not matched to a gene. CDR3 sequence (DNA): TGTGCCAGCAGCCCTGGGGACAGCACGAACACTGAAGCTTTCTTT. Encoded protein: CASSPGDSTNTEAFF.

This clone appeared a single time. This chain joins TRBV5-6 and TRBJ1-1; 7 nucleotides line up with TRBD1. CDR1 and CDR2 (germline): SGHDT, YYEEEE. The ends lost 4 bases at V and 6 bases at J; junction bases unmatched: 9. The CDR3 loop spans 14 amino acids. CDR3 region: CASSQIDRDPEAFF. CDR3 nucleotides: TGTGCCAGCAGCCAAATAGACAGGGACCCTGAAGCTTTCTTT.

The gene calls are TRBV19 and TRBJ2-3; TRBD2 aligns across 8 bases. The CDR3 loop spans 15 amino acids. Germline V gene sequence: CDR1 LNHDA, CDR2 SQIVND (reference sequence). V lost 6 bases, J lost 1 base, and 6 bases stayed unmatched. The chain's CDR3 is CASSGGAQGTDTQYF. The CDR3 bases are TGTGCCAGTAGCGGGGGGGCCCAAGGCACAGATACGCAGTATTTT.

This clone was seen a few times. CDR3: CASRNRGVISNQPQHF. The DNA for the CDR3 is TGTGCCAGTAGAAACAGGGGCGTAATAAGCAATCAGCCCCAGCATTTT. The genes are TRBV19 and TRBJ1-5, with TRBD1 matching 7 bases. The CDR3 length is 16 residues. CDR1 is LNHDA and CDR2 is SQIVND in the germline V gene (reference sequence). Germline trimming cut 6 bases from V and 1 base from J; bases unmatched to any gene: 9.

The chain recombines TRBV28 with TRBJ1-5, with D unclear. This CDR3 spans 13 amino acids. Germline loops: CDR1 MDHEN, CDR2 SYDVKM. The V and J ends lost 6 bases and 2 bases respectively, with 8 bases between them. CDR3 sequence: CASSPSGNQPQHF. CDR3 in DNA: TGTGCCAGCAGCCCCTCTGGCAATCAGCCCCAGCATTTT.

This clone has just one count. The CDR3 region is CASISSDRVNYTF. CDR3 DNA: TGTGCCAGTATTTCTTCGGACAGGGTGAACTACACCTTC. The V and J genes are TRBV19 and TRBJ1-2, with TRBD1 matching 8 bases. V was pared by 7 bases and J by 10 bases, with 11 bases of the junction left unmatched. In germline, CDR1 is LNHDA, CDR2 SQIVND (reference sequence). The CDR3 contains 13 residues.

The rearrangement links TRBV15 to TRBJ2-2, with D uncertain. From germline, CDR1 is LNHNV and CDR2 YYDKDF (reference sequence). V was cut by 0 bases and J by 5 bases, with 10 bases left in between. The CDR3 sequence is 15 residues long. The CDR3 spells CATSRDRTSTGELFF. The CDR3 DNA is TGTGCCACCAGCAGAGATAGAACTTCAACCGGGGAGCTGTTTTTT.

The rearrangement uses TRBV10-3 and TRBJ1-6; D gene unclear. Between the trimmed V and J ends, which lost 0 bases and 0 bases, there was a span of 9 bases. The CDR3 sequence is 17 residues long. Germline V gives CDR1 ENHRY, CDR2 SYGVKD. The CDR3 loop reads CAISESEESSYNSPLHF. The DNA for the CDR3 is TGTGCCATCAGTGAGTCGGAGGAGAGCTCCTATAATTCACCCCTCCACTTT.

The count of this clone is one. The rearrangement links TRBV6-4 to TRBJ2-1, with a possible D match to TRBD2 (6 bases). The CDR3 is 13 residues long. The germline gives CDR1 MRHNA, CDR2 SNTAGT. V was clipped by 4 bases and J by 10 bases, with 14 bases between them. CDR3: CASSAEGSGEQFF. CDR3 DNA: TGTGCCAGCAGTGCCGAAGGTAGCGGAGAGCAGTTCTTC.

The count of this clone is one. The rearrangement links TRBV6-6 to TRBJ2-1; TRBD1 matches at 10 bases. This CDR3 has 15 amino acids. Germline CDR1 is MNHNY and CDR2 is SVGAGI (reference sequence). The V segment lost 8 bases and the J segment 4 bases; nucleotides outside the gene matches: 8. The CDR3 spells CASGPRDRGYNEQFF. The CDR3 DNA is TGTGCCAGCGGCCCCCGGGACAGGGGTTACAATGAGCAGTTCTTC.

This clone has just a few counts. V and J are TRBV18 and TRBJ1-1, with 7 bases fitting TRBD1. Per germline, CDR1 KGHSH and CDR2 LQKENI. Unmatched junction bases numbered 7, after V lost 3 bases and J lost 6 bases. This CDR3 has 14 amino acids. The CDR3 nucleotides are TGTGCCAGCTCACCCTCAGGGGGTCGGGCTGAAGCTTTCTTT. As protein: CASSPSGGRAEAFF.

The rearrangement joins TRBV9 to TRBJ2-2; D perhaps matches TRBD1 (5 bases). The V and J ends lost 3 bases and 4 bases respectively, with 10 bases between them. CDR1 and CDR2 (germline): SGDLS, YYNGEE. The CDR3 is 14 residues long. The chain's CDR3 is CASSAGLGTGELFF. The CDR3 DNA sequence: TGTGCCAGCAGCGCAGGGCTTGGCACCGGGGAGCTGTTTTTT.